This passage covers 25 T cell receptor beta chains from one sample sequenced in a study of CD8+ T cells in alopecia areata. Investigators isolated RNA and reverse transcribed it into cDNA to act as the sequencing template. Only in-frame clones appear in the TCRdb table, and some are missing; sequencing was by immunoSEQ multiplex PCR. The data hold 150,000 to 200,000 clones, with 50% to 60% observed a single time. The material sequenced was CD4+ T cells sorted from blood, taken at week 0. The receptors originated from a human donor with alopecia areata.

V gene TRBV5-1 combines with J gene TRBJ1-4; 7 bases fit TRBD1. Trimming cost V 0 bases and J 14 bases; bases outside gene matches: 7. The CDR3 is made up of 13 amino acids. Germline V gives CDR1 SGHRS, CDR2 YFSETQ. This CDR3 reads CASSLGAAGGLFF. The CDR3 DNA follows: TGCGCCAGCAGCTTGGGTGCGGCAGGGGGTCTGTTTTTT.

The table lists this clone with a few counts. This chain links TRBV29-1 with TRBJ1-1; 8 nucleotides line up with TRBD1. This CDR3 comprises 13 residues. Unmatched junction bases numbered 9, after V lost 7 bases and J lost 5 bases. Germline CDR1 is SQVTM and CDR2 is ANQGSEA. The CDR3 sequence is CSAWQGAGTEAFF. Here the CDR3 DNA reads TGCAGCGCCTGGCAGGGGGCAGGTACTGAAGCTTTCTTT.

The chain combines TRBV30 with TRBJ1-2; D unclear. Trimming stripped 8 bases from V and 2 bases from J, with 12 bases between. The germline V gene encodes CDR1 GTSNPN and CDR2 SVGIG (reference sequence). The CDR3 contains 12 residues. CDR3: CAGNGVNYGYTF. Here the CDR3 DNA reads TGTGCCGGGAACGGCGTCAACTATGGCTACACCTTC.

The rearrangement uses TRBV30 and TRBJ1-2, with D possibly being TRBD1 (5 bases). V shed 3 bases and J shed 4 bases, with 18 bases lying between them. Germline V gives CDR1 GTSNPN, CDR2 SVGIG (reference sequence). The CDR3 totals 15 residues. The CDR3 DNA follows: TGTGCCTGGAGAAATCAAGGGGTTCCTATCTATGGCTACACCTTC. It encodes CAWRNQGVPIYGYTF.

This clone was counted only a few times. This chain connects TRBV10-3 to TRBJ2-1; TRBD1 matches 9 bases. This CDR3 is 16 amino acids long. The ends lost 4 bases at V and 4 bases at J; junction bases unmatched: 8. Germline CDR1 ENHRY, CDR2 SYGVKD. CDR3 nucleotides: TGTGCCATCAGTGCAGCCGGGACAGGGACTTACAATGAGCAGTTCTTC. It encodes CAISAAGTGTYNEQFF.

Here the CDR3 DNA reads TGTGCCAGCAGTTACTCATCAGGGGGCGCGGGGACTGAAGCTTTCTTT. This gives the protein CASSYSSGGAGTEAFF. The V and J genes are TRBV6-5 and TRBJ1-1; 8 bases are shared with TRBD1. This CDR3 is 16 amino acids long. Germline V gene data show CDR1 as MNHEY and CDR2 as SVGAGI. V shed 0 bases, J shed 5 bases, and the junction held 8 bases outside the gene matches.

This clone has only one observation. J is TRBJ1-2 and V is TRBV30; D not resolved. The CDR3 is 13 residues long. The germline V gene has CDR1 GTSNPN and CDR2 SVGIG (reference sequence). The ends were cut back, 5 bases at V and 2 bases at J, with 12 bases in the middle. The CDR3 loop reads CAWCSGQNYGYTF. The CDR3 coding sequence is TGTGCCTGGTGTTCGGGCCAGAACTATGGCTACACCTTC. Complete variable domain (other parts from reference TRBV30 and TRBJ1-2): SQTIHQWPATLVQPVGSPLSLECTVEGTSNPNLYWYRQAAGRGLQLLFYSVGIGQISSEVPQNLSASRPQDRQFILSSKKLLLSDSGFYLCAWCSGQNYGYTFGSGTRLTVV.

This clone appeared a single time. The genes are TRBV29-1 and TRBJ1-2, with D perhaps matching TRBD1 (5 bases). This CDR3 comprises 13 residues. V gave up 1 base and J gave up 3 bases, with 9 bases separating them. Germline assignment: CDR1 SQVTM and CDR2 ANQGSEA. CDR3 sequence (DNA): TGCAGCGTTGAAGGCGGGGGTGACTATGGCTACACCTTC. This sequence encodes CSVEGGGDYGYTF. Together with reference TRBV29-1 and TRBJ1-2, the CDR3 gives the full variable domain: SAVISQKPSRDICQRGTSLTIQCQVDSQVTMMFWYRQQPGQSLTLIATANQGSEATYESGFVIDKFPISRPNLTFSTLTVSNMSPEDSSIYLCSVEGGGDYGYTFGSGTRLTVV.

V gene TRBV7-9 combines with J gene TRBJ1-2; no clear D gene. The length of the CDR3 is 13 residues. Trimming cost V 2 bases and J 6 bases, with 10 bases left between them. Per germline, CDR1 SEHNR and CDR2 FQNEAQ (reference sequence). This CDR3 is CASSLMEGHGYTF. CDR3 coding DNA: TGTGCCAGCAGCTTAATGGAGGGTCATGGCTACACCTTC.

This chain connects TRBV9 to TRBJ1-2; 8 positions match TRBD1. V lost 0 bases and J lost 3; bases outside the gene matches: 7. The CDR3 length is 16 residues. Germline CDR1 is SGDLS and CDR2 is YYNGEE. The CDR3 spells CASSVAMAGGDYGYTF. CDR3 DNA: TGTGCCAGCAGCGTAGCTATGGCAGGGGGCGACTATGGCTACACCTTC.

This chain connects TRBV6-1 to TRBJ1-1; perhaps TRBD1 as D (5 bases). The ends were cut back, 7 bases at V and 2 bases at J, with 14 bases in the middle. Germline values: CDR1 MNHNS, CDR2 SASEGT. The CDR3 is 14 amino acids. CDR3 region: CASIRGGVNTEAFF. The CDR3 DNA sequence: TGTGCCAGCATAAGGGGTGGTGTCAACACTGAAGCTTTCTTT.

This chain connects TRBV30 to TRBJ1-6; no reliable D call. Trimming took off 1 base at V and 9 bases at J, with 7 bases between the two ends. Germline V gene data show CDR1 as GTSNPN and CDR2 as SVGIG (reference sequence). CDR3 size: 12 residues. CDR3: CAWSDPGSPLHF. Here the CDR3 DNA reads TGTGCCTGGAGTGATCCCGGTTCACCCCTCCACTTT.

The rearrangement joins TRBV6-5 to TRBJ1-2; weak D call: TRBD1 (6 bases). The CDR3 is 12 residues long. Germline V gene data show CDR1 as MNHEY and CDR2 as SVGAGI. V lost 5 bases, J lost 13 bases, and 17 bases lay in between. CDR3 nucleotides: TGTGCCAGCAGTGGATTCAACAGGGAAGGCACCTTC. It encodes CASSGFNREGTF.

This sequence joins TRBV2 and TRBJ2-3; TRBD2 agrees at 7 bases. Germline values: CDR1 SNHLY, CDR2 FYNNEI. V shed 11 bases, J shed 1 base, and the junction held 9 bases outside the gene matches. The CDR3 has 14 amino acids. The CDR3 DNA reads TGTGCCTGGGTGGCTAGCGGAGGCACAGATACGCAGTATTTT. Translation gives CAWVASGGTDTQYF.

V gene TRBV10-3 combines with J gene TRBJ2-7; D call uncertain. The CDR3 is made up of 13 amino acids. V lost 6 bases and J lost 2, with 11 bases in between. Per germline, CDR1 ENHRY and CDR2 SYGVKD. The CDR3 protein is CAIRGDTAYEQYF. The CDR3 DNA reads TGTGCCATCAGGGGCGACACCGCCTACGAGCAGTACTTC.

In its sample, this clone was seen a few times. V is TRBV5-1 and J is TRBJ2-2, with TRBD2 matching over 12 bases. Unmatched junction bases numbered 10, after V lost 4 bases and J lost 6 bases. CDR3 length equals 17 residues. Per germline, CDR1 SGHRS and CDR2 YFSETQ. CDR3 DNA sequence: TGCGCCAGCAGCCTAAGGACTAGCGGGGCGGGCGCCGGGGAGCTGTTTTTT. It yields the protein CASSLRTSGAGAGELFF.

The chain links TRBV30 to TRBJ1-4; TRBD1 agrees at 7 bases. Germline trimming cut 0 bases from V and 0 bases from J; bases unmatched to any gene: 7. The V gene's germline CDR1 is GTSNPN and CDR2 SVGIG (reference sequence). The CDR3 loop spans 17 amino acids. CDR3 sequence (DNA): TGTGCCTGGAGTGTACGTCAGGGGGGGTCAACTAATGAAAAACTGTTTTTT. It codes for CAWSVRQGGSTNEKLFF.

CDR3 nucleotide sequence: TGCGCCAGCAAAGGGGACAGCTTATACAATGAGCAGTTCTTC. Protein product: CASKGDSLYNEQFF. The chain carries TRBV5-1 and TRBJ2-1; 7 nucleotides agree with TRBD1. With V trimmed by 6 bases and J by 4 bases, 7 bases remained unmatched. The germline V gene encodes CDR1 SGHRS and CDR2 YFSETQ. This CDR3 has 14 residues.

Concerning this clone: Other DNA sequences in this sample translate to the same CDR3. The CDR3 sequence is CSVEPRNTEAFF. CDR3 DNA: TGCAGCGTTGAACCCCGGAACACTGAAGCTTTCTTT. This chain uses TRBV29-1 with TRBJ1-1; D call uncertain. CDR1 is SQVTM and CDR2 is ANQGSEA in the germline V gene. This CDR3 is 12 amino acids long. Trimming left V 2 bases short and J 1 base short, with 5 bases between. The variable domain in full, completed from reference TRBV29-1 and TRBJ1-1, reads SAVISQKPSRDICQRGTSLTIQCQVDSQVTMMFWYRQQPGQSLTLIATANQGSEATYESGFVIDKFPISRPNLTFSTLTVSNMSPEDSSIYLCSVEPRNTEAFFGQGTRLTVV.

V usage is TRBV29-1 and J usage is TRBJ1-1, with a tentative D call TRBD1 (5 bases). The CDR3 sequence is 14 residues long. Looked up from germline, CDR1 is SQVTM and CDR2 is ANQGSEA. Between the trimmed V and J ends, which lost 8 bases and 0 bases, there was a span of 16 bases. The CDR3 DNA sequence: TGCAGCCTGCAAACAGGTAACATGAACACTGAAGCTTTCTTT. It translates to CSLQTGNMNTEAFF. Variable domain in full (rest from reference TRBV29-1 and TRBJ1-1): SAVISQKPSRDICQRGTSLTIQCQVDSQVTMMFWYRQQPGQSLTLIATANQGSEATYESGFVIDKFPISRPNLTFSTLTVSNMSPEDSSIYLCSLQTGNMNTEAFFGQGTRLTVV.

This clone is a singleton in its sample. The CDR3 here is CASSQEKLFF. DNA of the CDR3: TGTGCCAGCAGCCAAGAAAAACTGTTTTTT. V and J are TRBV4-2 and TRBJ1-4; no firm D call. Trimming cost V 0 bases and J 10 bases, with 0 bases left between them. The CDR3 covers 10 residues. Germline CDR1 LGHNA, CDR2 YNFKEQ.

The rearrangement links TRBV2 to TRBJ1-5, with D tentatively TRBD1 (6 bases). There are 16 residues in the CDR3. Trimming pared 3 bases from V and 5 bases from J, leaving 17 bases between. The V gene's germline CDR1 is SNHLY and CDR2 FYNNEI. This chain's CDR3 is CASSDYGRGGDQPQHF. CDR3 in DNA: TGTGCCAGCAGTGATTATGGCAGGGGAGGGGATCAGCCCCAGCATTTT.

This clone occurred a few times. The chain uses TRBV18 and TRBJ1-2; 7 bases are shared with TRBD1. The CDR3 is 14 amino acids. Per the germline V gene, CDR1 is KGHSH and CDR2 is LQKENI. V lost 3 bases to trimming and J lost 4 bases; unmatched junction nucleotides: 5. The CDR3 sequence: CASSPPTGIYGYTF. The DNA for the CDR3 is TGTGCCAGCTCACCCCCGACAGGGATCTATGGCTACACCTTC.

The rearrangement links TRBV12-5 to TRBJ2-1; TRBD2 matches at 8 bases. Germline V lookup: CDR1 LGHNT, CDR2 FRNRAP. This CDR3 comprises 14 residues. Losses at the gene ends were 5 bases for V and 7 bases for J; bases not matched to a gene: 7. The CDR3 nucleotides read TGTGCTAGTGGTCTTCGGGGGGGATCGAATGAGCAGTTCTTC. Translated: CASGLRGGSNEQFF.

This CDR3 is CASSLPPGPRPTYEQYF. CDR3 nucleotides: TGCGCCAGCAGCTTGCCCCCGGGACCTCGCCCTACCTACGAGCAGTACTTC. The rearrangement links TRBV5-1 to TRBJ2-7, with D perhaps given as TRBD1 or TRBD2 (5 bases each). This CDR3 has 17 amino acids. Germline-derived CDR1 and CDR2 are SGHRS and YFSETQ. V was cut by 1 base and J by 2 bases, with 19 bases left in between.